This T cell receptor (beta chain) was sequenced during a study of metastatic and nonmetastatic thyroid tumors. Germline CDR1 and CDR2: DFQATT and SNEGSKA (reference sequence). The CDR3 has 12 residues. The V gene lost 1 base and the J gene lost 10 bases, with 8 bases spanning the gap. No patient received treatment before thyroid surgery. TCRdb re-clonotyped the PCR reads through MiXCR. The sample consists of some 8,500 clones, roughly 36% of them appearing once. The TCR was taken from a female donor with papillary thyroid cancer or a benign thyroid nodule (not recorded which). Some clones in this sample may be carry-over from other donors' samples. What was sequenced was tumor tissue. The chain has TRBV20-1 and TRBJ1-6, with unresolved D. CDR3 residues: CSARGLDSPLHF. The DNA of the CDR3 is TGCAGTGCTAGAGGGCTGGACTCACCCCTCCACTTT.